This TCR beta chain was profiled in a study of blood T cell repertoires in COVID-19. Study-level background: Donors in the United States, Italy and Spain gave samples during acute or convalescent COVID-19. Nucleic acid was either cDNA or gDNA, and it came from T cells, B-cell-depleted T cells, or PBMCs.

In the original analysis: Estimation of nucleated cell counts was performed using reference gene primer amplification. Sequenced by immunoSEQ multiplex PCR; TCRdb stores in-frame clones only, minus some. V and J calls and clone size are those listed in that table; D and trimming were worked out from the DNA. The data show about 250,000 clones, around 88% seen once. Germline CDR1 reads SGHRS; CDR2 reads YFSETQ. Trimming took 4 bases from V and 2 from J; bases not matched to a gene: 9. The CDR3 contains 16 residues. The source is a man aged 80 or over with acute or convalescent COVID-19. Sequencing was performed on peripheral blood. The chain carries TRBV5-1 and TRBJ1-5; 7 bases match TRBD1. DNA of the CDR3: TGCGCCAGCAGCACTGGACCCACAGGGGGCAATCAGCCCCAGCATTTT. Translating gives CASSTGPTGGNQPQHF. Variable domain in full (rest from reference TRBV5-1 and TRBJ1-5): KAGVTQTPRYLIKTRGQQVTLSCSPISGHRSVSWYQQTPGQGLQFLFEYFSETQRNKGNFPGRFSGRQFSNSRSEMNVSTLELGDSALYLCASSTGPTGGNQPQHFGDGTRLSIL.